The clone carrying this TCR beta chain was seen a handful of times. Sequencing targeted expressed TCRB transcripts, as all isolated RNA had been reverse transcribed. Libraries were prepared by immunoSEQ multiplex PCR; TCRdb keeps only in-frame clonotypes and omits some of them. The data show roughly 500,000 clones, about 30% seen once. This sample was included in a study of beta chain features in type 1 diabetes. Via the markers CD45RO/CCR7/CD25/CD127/CD95/CD27, stem cell-like memory, regulatory, central memory and naive CD4+ cells were sorted. V lost 4 bases, J lost 1 base, and 7 bases lay in between. Germline CDR1 and CDR2: SGHTA and FQGNSA. CDR3 size: 13 residues.

This TCR derives from a man between 18 and 35 years old in good health. The sample was naive CD4+ T cells from blood. The V call is TRBV7-2, the J call TRBJ1-1; D remains ambiguous. Written as DNA, the CDR3 is TGTGCCAGCAGCTCCACTACGAACACTGAAGCTTTCTTT. Translating gives CASSSTTNTEAFF.